Given below is one TCR beta chain in context. V was trimmed by 7 bases and J by 3 bases, leaving 16 bases between them. This CDR3 has 14 amino acids. The germline V gene encodes CDR1 MDHEN and CDR2 SYDVKM. The sample comes from a study of blood T cell repertoires in COVID-19. Assay: immunoSEQ multiplex PCR; the TCRdb copy retains only in-frame clones and omits some. Found here are 250,000 to 350,000 clones, more than 85% of them singletons; the top ten hold under 20%. The sequence was collected from a woman in her twenties or thirties who had recovered from COVID-19. V gene TRBV28 combines with J gene TRBJ2-7; D may be TRBD2 (6 bases). The sample comprised PBMCs or T cells enriched from blood (not recorded which). In nucleotides, the CDR3 is TGTGCCAGCACCACGGCGGGACCACGCTACGAGCAGTACTTC. Translation: CASTTAGPRYEQYF.